This section outlines one T cell receptor (beta chain) sequence together with its context. Its target is not known. This specimen belongs to a study of CD8+ T cells in alopecia areata. Overall study: Severity of treated patients was scored by affected scalp percentage.

Trimming pared 3 bases from V and 11 bases from J, leaving 20 bases between. The CDR3 spans 14 residues. Germline V gives CDR1 SQVTM, CDR2 ANQGSEA. It was cDNA, reverse transcribed from extracted RNA, that served as the sequencing template. Libraries were prepared by immunoSEQ multiplex PCR; TCRdb keeps only in-frame clonotypes and omits some of them. Of 130,000 or so clones in the sample, around 86% were seen once. Treatment of the sample: oral pan-JAK inhibitor, 5-10 mg twice daily. Peripheral blood, together with lesional scalp punch biopsies, was collected from alopecia areata patients. Study-level findings and limits: In lesional scalp, particularly from alopecia totalis/universalis, clonality was higher than in normal scalp. A great number of expanded lesional clones endured in scalp and blood during tofacitinib.

The chain links TRBV29-1 to TRBJ2-1; tentatively, D is TRBD2 (6 bases). Here the sequenced sample was CD8+ T cells sorted from blood, taken at week 4, from a patient treated with tofacitinib. The TCR comes from a human donor with alopecia areata. The CDR3 DNA is TGCAGCGTTGACGGCGGGGACCTACAAGTGAAGCAGTTCTTC. It is translated as CSVDGGDLQVKQFF.